This T cell receptor (beta chain) was obtained from a study of a mutant IDH1 vaccine in newly diagnosed glioma (dated by TCRdb to the early 2020s). Looking at the study overall: Of the approximately 30 treated patients, about 60% were male and around 40% were female, and the mean age was 40.4 years. Before enrollment, most patients had been given radiochemotherapy with temozolomide as standard therapy, while the rest had received either radiotherapy alone or temozolomide alone. Peripheral blood was collected at six visits: V03 (baseline), V05, V07, V10, V12 and V13. Longitudinal TCRB deep sequencing was performed for about 25 treated patients wherever samples were available for exploratory analyses. What the authors observed across the whole study: Pseudoprogression seemed to be unrelated to changes in the top peripheral T cell clonotypes found by TCRB sequencing. Immune responses induced by the vaccine were seen in 90% to 95% of patients across multiple MHC alleles. PBMC samples for TCRB deep sequencing were selected based on availability. The authors stated that sample limitations prevented analyses of patient blood samples from being reproduced.

Reading the germline V gene gives CDR1 SGHRS and CDR2 YFSETQ. The CDR3 sequence holds 18 residues, the cysteine and phenylalanine included. Only the CDR3 DNA stays, 54 bases, in frame from base 1. Trimming takes 0 bases off V and 5 bases off J; junction bases not matched to a gene: 13. What the time point label conveys for this sample: baseline, week 1 (first vaccination visit). Sample treatment or condition, as interpreted from the label and publication: pre-vaccination baseline after standard-of-care therapy. Donors had newly diagnosed WHO grade 3 or 4 IDH1-mutant astrocytomas with loss of nuclear ATRX. The samples were drawn from NOA16, a multicentre, single-arm, open-label phase I trial in Germany that tested a mutant IDH1 peptide vaccine in humans for the first time. For immunogenicity testing, the blood drawn at visit V03 was used as the baseline sample. Genomic DNA for TCRB sequencing was extracted from EDTA blood using the DNeasy Blood and Tissue Kit.

The library came from the immunoSEQ multiplex PCR assay. The hsTCRB Kit was used according to the manufacturer's protocol to amplify rearranged TCR beta chain sequences. TCRB libraries were sequenced on an Illumina MiSeq. The source study handled its data this way. The kit vendor's proprietary platform handled demultiplexing, trimming and gene mapping. Not all clones reach the TCRdb copy of this immuneACCESS table, which keeps in-frame sequences only. Checked studies attribute under half of the gap to unresolved V genes and leave the rest unexplained. D and trimming were read from the DNA, whereas the V and J calls and clone size are those reported in that table. The sample has 92,000 or so clones on record, more than 65% of them singletons. The ten largest clones capture roughly 5.3% of the sample. Worth noting for this clone: Its specific antigen is unknown. It has no much larger one-base neighbor in the sample; base qualities were not kept.

This sample comprised PBMCs, obtained from a glioma patient treated with radiotherapy, temozolomide or both. Recombination linked TRBV5-1 to TRBJ1-4, with TRBD1 matching 7 junction bases. This clonotype was sampled from a man in his forties with glioma. Some clones in this sample may be carry-over from other donors' samples. The CDR3 region reads CASSLAKVQGTHNEKLFF. The DNA is as follows: TGCGCCAGCAGCTTGGCCAAGGTACAGGGGACCCACAATGAAAAACTGTTTTTT.